Described below is a single T cell receptor (beta chain) sequence and its context. The sample comes from a study of blood T cell repertoires in COVID-19. As handled by the study authors: Reference gene primers were amplified, and this amplification served to estimate nucleated cell counts. Data came from immunoSEQ multiplex PCR; TCRdb stores just in-frame clones and leaves some out. V and J calls plus clone size are reproduced from that table; the DNA served to infer D and trimming. This repertoire shows about 310,000 clones, around nine tenths found once; its top ten account for 1%. The sample was peripheral blood. The sequence was collected from a middle-aged man with active or convalescent COVID-19.

The CDR3: CASSCGPLHF. In DNA form, the CDR3 reads TGTGCCAGCAGCTGCGGACCCCTCCACTTT. The chain recombines TRBV7-3 with TRBJ1-6; D unresolved. This CDR3 has 10 residues. The V gene's germline CDR1 is SGHTA and CDR2 FQGTGA. V lost 4 bases and J 12 bases, leaving 4 bases between the germline ends.